This T cell receptor (beta chain) comes out of a study of T cells after yellow fever vaccination. TCR cDNA was made by 5'RACE template switching, adding a universal primer site and UMIs. TCRdb ran MiXCR on the 5' RACE reads and lists one entry per CDR3 protein. Here the sample spans around 300,000 distinct CDR3 sequences, 3.5% to 4.5% being singletons. The germline gives CDR1 MGHRA, CDR2 YSYEKL. The length of the CDR3 is 14 residues. Between the trimmed V and J ends, which lost 1 base and 1 base, there was a span of 7 bases. Study-level results: Most clones from primary vaccination were detected again post-booster (roughly 96% CD4, more than 85% CD8). Just a small share of clonotypes turned up in the CD4 compartment as well as the CD8 compartment.

Only a few counts were recorded for this clonotype. The target antigen is unknown. The source is a man aged 18 to 30 who received the YFV17D yellow fever vaccine. Sample: PBMCs, taken 15 days after the yellow fever booster vaccination. The V call is TRBV4-1, the J call TRBJ1-1; no clear D. The CDR3 DNA reads as TGCGCCAGCAGCCAAGCTCTTTGGAACACTGAAGCTTTCTTT. Its protein is CASSQALWNTEAFF.